Listed below are T cell receptor beta chains from one sample, sequenced in a study of T cell responses to AZD1222 COVID-19 vaccine. Data came from immunoSEQ multiplex PCR; TCRdb stores just in-frame clones and leaves some out. The table has about 140,000 clones, 90% seen once; the top ten hold about 5.9%. This specimen was peripheral blood, taken 28 days after the second AZD1222 dose. The receptors come from an adult who received the AZD1222 COVID-19 vaccine. The CDR3 runs from the conserved cysteine through the conserved F or W. The D gene is left open where the match is weak. The size field is filled for only some rows; it gives once, few, many or a size class.

J: TRBJ1-3; size: -; V: TRBV6-5; D: -; length: 13; CDR3: CASSSDQGNTIYF; DNA: TGTGCCAGCAGTTCCGACCAGGGGAACACCATATATTTT
J: TRBJ1-6; size: -; V: TRBV6-5; D: -; length: 15; CDR3: CASAWGWVDNSPLHF; DNA: TGTGCCAGCGCGTGGGGGTGGGTAGATAATTCACCCCTCCACTTT
J: TRBJ1-5; size: -; V: TRBV7-2; D: -; length: 13; CDR3: CASSPDRNQPQHF; DNA: TGTGCCAGCAGCCCCGACAGGAATCAGCCCCAGCATTTT
J: TRBJ2-1; size: -; V: TRBV12-3/TRBV12-4; D: -; length: 11; CDR3: CASGRGNEQFF; DNA: TGTGCCAGCGGGAGAGGGAATGAGCAGTTCTTC
J: TRBJ2-7; size: -; V: TRBV7-2; D: -; length: 16; CDR3: CASSFNRNRAVVEQYF; DNA: TGTGCCAGCAGCTTTAATAGGAACAGGGCGGTTGTCGAGCAGTACTTC
J: TRBJ2-1; size: -; V: TRBV5-1; D: -; length: 16; CDR3: CASNIGGTRGNNEQFF; DNA: TGCGCCAGCAACATAGGCGGGACTCGGGGAAACAATGAGCAGTTCTTC
J: TRBJ1-2; size: -; V: TRBV7-6; D: TRBD1; length: 14; CDR3: CASSAEGQPYGYTF; DNA: TGTGCCAGCAGCGCCGAGGGACAGCCCTATGGCTACACCTTC
J: TRBJ2-3; size: -; V: TRBV19; D: TRBD2; length: 16; CDR3: CASSSGLVVFRDTQYF; DNA: TGTGCCAGTAGTAGCGGACTAGTGGTGTTTCGAGATACGCAGTATTTT
J: TRBJ2-4; size: -; V: TRBV10-2; D: -; length: 13; CDR3: CASSESSGIIQYF; DNA: TGCGCCAGCAGTGAGTCAAGTGGGATAATTCAGTACTTC
J: TRBJ2-3; size: once; V: TRBV18; D: -; length: 14; CDR3: CASSASISTDTQYF; DNA: TGTGCCAGCTCAGCCAGTATAAGCACAGATACGCAGTATTTT
J: TRBJ1-5; size: -; V: TRBV3-1/TRBV3-2; D: TRBD1; length: 14; CDR3: CASSQGTGDQPQHF; DNA: TGTGCCAGCAGCCAAGGGACAGGAGATCAGCCCCAGCATTTT
J: TRBJ2-3; size: -; V: TRBV5-1; D: -; length: 14; CDR3: CASSLGWSTDTQYF; DNA: TGCGCCAGCAGCTTAGGGTGGAGCACAGATACGCAGTATTTT
J: TRBJ2-7; size: -; V: TRBV6-2/TRBV6-3; D: -; length: 18; CDR3: CASSYHPRTMDGAYEQYF; DNA: TGTGCCAGCAGTTACCACCCACGTACCATGGACGGAGCCTACGAGCAGTACTTC
J: TRBJ2-5; size: -; V: TRBV5-1; D: TRBD1; length: 15; CDR3: CASSLLGQVQETQYF; DNA: TGCGCCAGCAGCTTGTTAGGACAGGTCCAAGAGACCCAGTACTTC
J: TRBJ2-7; size: -; V: TRBV2; D: TRBD1; length: 14; CDR3: CASNRDRGLYEQYF; DNA: TGTGCCAGCAACCGGGACAGGGGGCTGTACGAGCAGTACTTC
J: TRBJ1-4; size: -; V: TRBV15; D: -; length: 15; CDR3: CATSSRVRDNEKLFF; DNA: TGTGCCACCAGCAGCAGGGTTCGGGATAATGAAAAACTGTTTTTT
J: TRBJ2-2; size: -; V: TRBV9; D: TRBD1; length: 15; CDR3: CASSTLQGQAGELFF; DNA: TGTGCCAGCAGCACTTTACAGGGACAGGCCGGGGAGCTGTTTTTT
J: TRBJ1-6; size: once; V: TRBV5-5; D: -; length: 19; CDR3: CASSTGRRGGGAYNSPLHF; DNA: TGTGCCAGCAGCACGGGAAGAAGGGGTGGCGGCGCCTATAATTCACCCCTCCACTTT
J: TRBJ2-2; size: -; V: TRBV7-3; D: -; length: 15; CDR3: CASTQTGADTGELFF; DNA: TGTGCCAGCACCCAGACCGGAGCGGACACCGGGGAGCTGTTTTTT
J: TRBJ2-7; size: -; V: TRBV5-1; D: -; length: 17; CDR3: CASSLGWGAYGSYEQYF; DNA: TGCGCCAGCAGCTTGGGGTGGGGGGCCTATGGTTCCTACGAGCAGTACTTC
J: TRBJ1-5; size: -; V: TRBV9; D: -; length: 14; CDR3: CASSVGQLNQPQHF; DNA: TGTGCCAGCAGCGTTGGACAGCTCAATCAGCCCCAGCATTTT
J: TRBJ1-1; size: few; V: TRBV6-5; D: -; length: 12; CDR3: CASSIQGIEAFF; DNA: TGTGCCAGCAGCATACAGGGAATTGAAGCTTTCTTT
J: TRBJ2-1; size: -; V: TRBV5-1; D: -; length: 15; CDR3: CASSFAGTVYNEQFF; DNA: TGCGCCAGCAGCTTCGCCGGGACGGTCTACAATGAGCAGTTCTTC
J: TRBJ2-7; size: -; V: TRBV11-2; D: TRBD2; length: 14; CDR3: CASVWGGSRYEQYF; DNA: TGTGCCAGCGTCTGGGGAGGGTCCCGCTACGAGCAGTACTTC
J: TRBJ1-1; size: -; V: TRBV27; D: -; length: 14; CDR3: CASSPRTLYTEAFF; DNA: TGTGCCAGCAGTCCCAGGACCCTATACACTGAAGCTTTCTTT
J: TRBJ2-5; size: -; V: TRBV4-1; D: TRBD2; length: 17; CDR3: CASSPSVRREREETQYF; DNA: TGCGCCAGCAGCCCCAGTGTTAGGCGGGAGAGGGAAGAGACCCAGTACTTC
J: TRBJ1-5; size: few; V: TRBV19; D: -; length: 14; CDR3: CASTPQGTNQPQHF; DNA: TGTGCCAGTACTCCACAGGGAACGAATCAGCCCCAGCATTTT
J: TRBJ2-5; size: -; V: TRBV19; D: TRBD1; length: 16; CDR3: CASSMGEDRVQETQYF; DNA: TGTGCCAGTAGTATGGGAGAGGACAGGGTCCAAGAGACCCAGTACTTC
J: TRBJ1-3; size: -; V: TRBV27; D: -; length: 15; CDR3: CASRSTDFLGNTIYF; DNA: TGTGCCAGCAGATCTACTGATTTTCTGGGAAACACCATATATTTT
J: TRBJ1-2; size: -; V: TRBV10-3; D: -; length: 15; CDR3: CAIKQSERSNYGYTF; DNA: TGTGCCATCAAACAGTCAGAGAGGTCTAACTATGGCTACACCTTC
J: TRBJ2-2; size: -; V: TRBV19; D: TRBD2; length: 15; CDR3: CASSMPSGSTGELFF; DNA: TGTGCCAGTAGTATGCCTAGCGGGAGCACCGGGGAGCTGTTTTTT
J: TRBJ2-5; size: -; V: TRBV2; D: -; length: 18; CDR3: CASSEALGVAEIQETQYF; DNA: TGTGCCAGCAGTGAAGCCCTGGGGGTAGCGGAGATCCAAGAGACCCAGTACTTC
J: TRBJ1-3; size: -; V: TRBV5-1; D: -; length: 17; CDR3: CASSLIGTANSGNTIYF; DNA: TGCGCCAGCAGCTTGATCGGGACGGCAAACTCTGGAAACACCATATATTTT
J: TRBJ2-3; size: once; V: TRBV5-1; D: -; length: 12; CDR3: CASSGGADTQYF; DNA: TGCGCCAGCAGCGGGGGGGCGGATACGCAGTATTTT
J: TRBJ1-6; size: -; V: TRBV20-1; D: -; length: 11; CDR3: CSASPETPLHF; DNA: TGCAGTGCTAGTCCCGAGACACCCCTCCACTTT
J: TRBJ2-7; size: -; V: TRBV6-5; D: -; length: 15; CDR3: CASRSMTGSSHEQYF; DNA: TGTGCCAGCAGATCAATGACGGGAAGCAGCCACGAGCAGTACTTC
J: TRBJ2-3; size: once; V: TRBV18; D: -; length: 15; CDR3: CASSPFTSSTDTQYF; DNA: TGTGCCAGCTCACCTTTTACTAGTAGCACAGATACGCAGTATTTT
J: TRBJ1-5; size: -; V: TRBV28; D: -; length: 14; CDR3: CASSLGTLGQPQHF; DNA: TGTGCCAGCAGTTTAGGGACCTTGGGTCAGCCCCAGCATTTT
J: TRBJ1-1; size: -; V: TRBV7-9; D: -; length: 13; CDR3: CASSRGVYTEAFF; DNA: TGTGCCAGCAGCCGAGGGGTCTACACTGAAGCTTTCTTT